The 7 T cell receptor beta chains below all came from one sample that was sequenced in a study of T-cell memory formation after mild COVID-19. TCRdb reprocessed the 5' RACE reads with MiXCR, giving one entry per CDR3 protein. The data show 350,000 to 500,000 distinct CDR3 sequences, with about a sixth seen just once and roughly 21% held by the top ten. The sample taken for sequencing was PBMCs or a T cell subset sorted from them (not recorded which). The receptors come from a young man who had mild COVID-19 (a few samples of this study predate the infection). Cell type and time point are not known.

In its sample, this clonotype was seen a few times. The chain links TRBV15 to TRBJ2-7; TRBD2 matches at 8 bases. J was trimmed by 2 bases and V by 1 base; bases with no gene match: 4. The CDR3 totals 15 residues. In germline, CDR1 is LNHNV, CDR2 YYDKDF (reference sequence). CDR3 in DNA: TGTGCCACCAGCAGAGCAATAGCGGGGACCTACGAGCAGTACTTC. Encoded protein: CATSRAIAGTYEQYF.

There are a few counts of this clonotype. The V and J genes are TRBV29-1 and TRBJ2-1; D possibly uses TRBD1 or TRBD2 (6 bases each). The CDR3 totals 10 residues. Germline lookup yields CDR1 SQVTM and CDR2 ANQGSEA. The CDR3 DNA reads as TGCATCGGGGGCGTCAATGAGCAGTTCTTC. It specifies CIGGVNEQFF.

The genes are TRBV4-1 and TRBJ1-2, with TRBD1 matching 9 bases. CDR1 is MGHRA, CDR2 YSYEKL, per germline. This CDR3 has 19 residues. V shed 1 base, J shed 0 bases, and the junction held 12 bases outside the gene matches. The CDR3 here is CASSQGIGTGMSPNYGYTF. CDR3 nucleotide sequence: TGCGCCAGCAGCCAAGGTATCGGGACAGGGATGAGTCCTAACTATGGCTACACCTTC.

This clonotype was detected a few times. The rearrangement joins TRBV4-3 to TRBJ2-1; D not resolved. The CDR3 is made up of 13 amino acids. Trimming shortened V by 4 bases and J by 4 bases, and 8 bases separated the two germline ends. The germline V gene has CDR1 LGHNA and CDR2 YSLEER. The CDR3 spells CASSLSAYNEQFF. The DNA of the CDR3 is TGCGCCAGCAGCCTTTCGGCGTACAATGAGCAGTTCTTC.

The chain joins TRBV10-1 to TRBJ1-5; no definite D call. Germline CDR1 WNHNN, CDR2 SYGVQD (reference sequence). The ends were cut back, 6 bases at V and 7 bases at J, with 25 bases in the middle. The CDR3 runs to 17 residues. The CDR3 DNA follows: TGCGCCAGCAGAAGAGTTGGGTACCGGGTGATTGGACAGCCCCAGCATTTT. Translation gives CASRRVGYRVIGQPQHF.

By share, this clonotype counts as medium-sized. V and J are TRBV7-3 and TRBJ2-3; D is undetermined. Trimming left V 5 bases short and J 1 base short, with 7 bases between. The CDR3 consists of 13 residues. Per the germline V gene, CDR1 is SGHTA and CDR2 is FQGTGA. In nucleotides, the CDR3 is TGTGCCAGCAGCCTCTATGGCACAGATACGCAGTATTTT. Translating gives CASSLYGTDTQYF.

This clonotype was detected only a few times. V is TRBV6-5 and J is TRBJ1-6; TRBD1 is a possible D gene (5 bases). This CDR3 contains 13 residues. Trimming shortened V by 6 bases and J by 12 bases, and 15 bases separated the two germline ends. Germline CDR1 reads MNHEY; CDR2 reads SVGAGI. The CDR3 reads CASRPGTGLPLHF. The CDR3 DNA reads TGTGCCAGCAGGCCCGGGACTGGGTTACCCCTCCACTTT.